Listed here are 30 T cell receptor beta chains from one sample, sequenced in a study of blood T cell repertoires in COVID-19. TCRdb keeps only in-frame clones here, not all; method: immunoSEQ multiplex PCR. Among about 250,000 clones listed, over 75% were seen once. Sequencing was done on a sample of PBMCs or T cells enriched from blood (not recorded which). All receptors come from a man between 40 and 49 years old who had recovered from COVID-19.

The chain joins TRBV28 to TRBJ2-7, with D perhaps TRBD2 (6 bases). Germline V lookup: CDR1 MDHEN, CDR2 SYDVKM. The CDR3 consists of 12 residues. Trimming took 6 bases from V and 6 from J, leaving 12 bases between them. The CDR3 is CASSPLGGEQYF. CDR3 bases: TGTGCCAGCAGCCCCCTCGGGGGCGAGCAGTACTTC. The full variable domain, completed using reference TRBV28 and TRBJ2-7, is DVKVTQSSRYLVKRTGEKVFLECVQDMDHENMFWYRQDPGLGLRLIYFSYDVKMKEKGDIPEGYSVSREKKERFSLILESASTNQTSMYLCASSPLGGEQYFGPGTRLTVT.

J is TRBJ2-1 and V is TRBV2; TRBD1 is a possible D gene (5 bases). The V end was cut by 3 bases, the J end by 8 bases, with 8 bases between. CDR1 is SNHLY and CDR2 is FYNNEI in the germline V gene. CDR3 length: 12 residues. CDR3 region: CASSEQGHEQFF. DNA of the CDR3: TGTGCCAGCAGTGAGCAGGGCCATGAGCAGTTCTTC.

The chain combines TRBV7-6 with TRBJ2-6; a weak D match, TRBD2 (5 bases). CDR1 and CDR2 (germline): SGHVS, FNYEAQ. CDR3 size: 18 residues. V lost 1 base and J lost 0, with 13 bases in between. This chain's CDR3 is CASSLEPGIGSGANVLTF. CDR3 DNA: TGTGCCAGCAGCTTAGAACCGGGGATTGGCTCTGGGGCCAACGTCCTGACTTTC. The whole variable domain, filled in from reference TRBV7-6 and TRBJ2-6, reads GAGVSQSPRYKVTKRGQDVALRCDPISGHVSLYWYRQALGQGPEFLTYFNYEAQQDKSGLPNDRFSAERPEGSISTLTIQRTEQRDSAMYRCASSLEPGIGSGANVLTFGAGSRLTVL.

CDR3 sequence (DNA): TGTGCCAGCAGTTTGGCAGGGGGGTCTGGAAACACCATATATTTT. It codes for CASSLAGGSGNTIYF. The V gene is TRBV27, the J gene TRBJ1-3; 7 nucleotides match TRBD1. J gave up 1 base and V 3 bases, and 3 bases lay outside the gene matches. Germline assignment: CDR1 MNHEY and CDR2 SMNVEV (reference sequence). The CDR3 runs 15 residues.

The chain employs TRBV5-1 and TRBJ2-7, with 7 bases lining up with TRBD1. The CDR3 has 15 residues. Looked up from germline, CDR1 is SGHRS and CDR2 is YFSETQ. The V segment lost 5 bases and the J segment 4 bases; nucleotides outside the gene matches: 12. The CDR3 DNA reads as TGCGCCAGCAGTCCATCAAGACAGGGCGCATACGAGCAGTACTTC. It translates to CASSPSRQGAYEQYF.

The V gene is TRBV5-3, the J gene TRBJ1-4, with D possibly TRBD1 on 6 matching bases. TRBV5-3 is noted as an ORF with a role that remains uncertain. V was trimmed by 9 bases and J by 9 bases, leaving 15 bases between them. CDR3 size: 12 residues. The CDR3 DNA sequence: TGTGCCAAAAAACAGGGATCAAAAAAACTGTTTTTT. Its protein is CAKKQGSKKLFF.

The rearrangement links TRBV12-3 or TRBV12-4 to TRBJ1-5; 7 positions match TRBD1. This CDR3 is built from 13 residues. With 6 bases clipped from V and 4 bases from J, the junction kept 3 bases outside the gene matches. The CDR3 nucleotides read TGTGCCAGCAGAGGACAGGAAAATCAGCCCCAGCATTTT. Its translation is CASRGQENQPQHF.

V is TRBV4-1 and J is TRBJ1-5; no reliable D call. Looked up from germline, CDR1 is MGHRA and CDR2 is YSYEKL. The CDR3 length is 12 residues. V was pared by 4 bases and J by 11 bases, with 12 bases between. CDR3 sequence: CASSLVGGAQHF. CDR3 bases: TGCGCCAGCAGCCTGGTTGGCGGTGCCCAGCATTTT.

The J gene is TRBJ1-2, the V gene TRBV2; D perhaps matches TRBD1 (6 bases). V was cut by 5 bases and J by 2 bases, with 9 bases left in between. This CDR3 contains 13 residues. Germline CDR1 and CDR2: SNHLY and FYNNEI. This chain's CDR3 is CASSYTGNYGYTF. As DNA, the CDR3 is TGTGCCAGCAGTTACACAGGGAACTATGGCTACACCTTC.

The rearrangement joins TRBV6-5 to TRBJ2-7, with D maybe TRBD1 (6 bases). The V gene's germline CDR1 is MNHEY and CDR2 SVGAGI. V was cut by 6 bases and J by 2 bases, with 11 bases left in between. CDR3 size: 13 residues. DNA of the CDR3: TGTGCCAGCAGGGACAGCCTCGCCTACGAGCAGTACTTC. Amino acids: CASRDSLAYEQYF.

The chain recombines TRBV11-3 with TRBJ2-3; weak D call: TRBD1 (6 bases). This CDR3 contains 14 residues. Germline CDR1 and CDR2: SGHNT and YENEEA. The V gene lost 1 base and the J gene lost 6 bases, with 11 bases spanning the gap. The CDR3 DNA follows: TGTGCCAGCAGCTTAGGCAGGGGAGAGGATACGCAGTATTTT. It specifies CASSLGRGEDTQYF. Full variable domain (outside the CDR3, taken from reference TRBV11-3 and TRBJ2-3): EAGVVQSPRYKIIEKKQPVAFWCNPISGHNTLYWYLQNLGQGPELLIRYENEEAVDDSQLPKDRFSAERLKGVDSTLKIQPAELGDSAVYLCASSLGRGEDTQYFGPGTRLTVL.

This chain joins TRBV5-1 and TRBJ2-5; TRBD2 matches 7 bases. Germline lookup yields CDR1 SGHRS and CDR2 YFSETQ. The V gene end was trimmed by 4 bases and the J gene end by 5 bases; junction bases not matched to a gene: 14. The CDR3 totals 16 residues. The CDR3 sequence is CASSPVLAAGPETQYF. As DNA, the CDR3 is TGCGCCAGCAGCCCGGTTCTAGCGGCAGGGCCGGAGACCCAGTACTTC.

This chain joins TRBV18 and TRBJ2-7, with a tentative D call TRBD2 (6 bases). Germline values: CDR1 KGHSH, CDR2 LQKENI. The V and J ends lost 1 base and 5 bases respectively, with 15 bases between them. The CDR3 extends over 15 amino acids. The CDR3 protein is CASSPQAGTSNEQYF. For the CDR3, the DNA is TGTGCCAGCTCACCACAAGCCGGGACTTCCAACGAGCAGTACTTC.

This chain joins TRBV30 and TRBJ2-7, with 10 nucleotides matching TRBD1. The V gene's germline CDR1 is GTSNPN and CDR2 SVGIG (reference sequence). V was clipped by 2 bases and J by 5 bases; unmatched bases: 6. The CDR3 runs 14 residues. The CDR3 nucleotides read TGTGCCTGGAGTTCCGGGACAGGGGTTAACGAGCAGTACTTC. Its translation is CAWSSGTGVNEQYF. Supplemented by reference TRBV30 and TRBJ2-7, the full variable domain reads SQTIHQWPATLVQPVGSPLSLECTVEGTSNPNLYWYRQAAGRGLQLLFYSVGIGQISSEVPQNLSASRPQDRQFILSSKKLLLSDSGFYLCAWSSGTGVNEQYFGPGTRLTVT.

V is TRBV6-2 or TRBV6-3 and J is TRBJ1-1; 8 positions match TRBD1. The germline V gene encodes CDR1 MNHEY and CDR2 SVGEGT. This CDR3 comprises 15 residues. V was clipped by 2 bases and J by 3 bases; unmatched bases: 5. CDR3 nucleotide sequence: TGTGCCAGCAGTTACAGGCAGGGGGCGGACACTGAAGCTTTCTTT. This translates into CASSYRQGADTEAFF.

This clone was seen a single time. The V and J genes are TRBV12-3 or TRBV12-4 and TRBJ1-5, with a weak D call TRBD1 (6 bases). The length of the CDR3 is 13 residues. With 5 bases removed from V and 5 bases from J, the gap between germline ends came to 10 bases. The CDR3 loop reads CASSRTDYQPQHF. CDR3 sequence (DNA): TGTGCCAGCAGTCGGACAGACTATCAGCCCCAGCATTTT.

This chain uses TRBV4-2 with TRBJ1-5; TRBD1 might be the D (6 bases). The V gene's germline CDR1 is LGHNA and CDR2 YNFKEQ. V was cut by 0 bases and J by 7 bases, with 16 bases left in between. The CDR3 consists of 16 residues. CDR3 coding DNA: TGTGCCAGCAGCCAAGAAGTAGGGACAAGCAGGCAGCCCCAGCATTTT. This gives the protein CASSQEVGTSRQPQHF.

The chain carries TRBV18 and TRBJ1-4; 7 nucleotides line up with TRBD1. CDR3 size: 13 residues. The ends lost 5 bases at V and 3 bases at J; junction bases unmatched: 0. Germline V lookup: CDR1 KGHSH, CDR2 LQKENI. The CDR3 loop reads CASSGTANEKLFF. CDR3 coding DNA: TGTGCCAGCTCAGGGACAGCTAATGAAAAACTGTTTTTT.

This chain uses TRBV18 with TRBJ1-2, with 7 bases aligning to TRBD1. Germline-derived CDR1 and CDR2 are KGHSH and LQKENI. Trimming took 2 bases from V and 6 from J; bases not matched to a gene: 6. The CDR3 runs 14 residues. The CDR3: CASSPETGINGYTF. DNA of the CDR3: TGTGCCAGCTCACCAGAGACAGGGATTAATGGCTACACCTTC.

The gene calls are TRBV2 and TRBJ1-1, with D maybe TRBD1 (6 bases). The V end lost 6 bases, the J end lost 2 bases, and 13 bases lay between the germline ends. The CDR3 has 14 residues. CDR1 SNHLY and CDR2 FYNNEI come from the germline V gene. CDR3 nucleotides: TGTGCCAGCAGGCCCGGACAGTCTAACACTGAAGCTTTCTTT. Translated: CASRPGQSNTEAFF.

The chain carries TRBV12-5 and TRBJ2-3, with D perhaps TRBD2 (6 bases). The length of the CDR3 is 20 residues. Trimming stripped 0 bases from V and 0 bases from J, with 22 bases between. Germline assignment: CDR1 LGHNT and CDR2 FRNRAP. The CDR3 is CASGLVIPIGGSYSTDTQYF. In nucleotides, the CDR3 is TGTGCTAGTGGTTTGGTAATCCCTATCGGGGGTTCCTATAGCACAGATACGCAGTATTTT.

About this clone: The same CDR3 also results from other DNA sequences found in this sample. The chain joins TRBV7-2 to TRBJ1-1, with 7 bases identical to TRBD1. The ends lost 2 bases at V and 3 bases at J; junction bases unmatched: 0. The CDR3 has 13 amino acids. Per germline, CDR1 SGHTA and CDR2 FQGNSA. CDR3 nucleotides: TGTGCCAGCAGCTTAACAGGGGACACTGAAGCTTTCTTT. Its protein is CASSLTGDTEAFF.

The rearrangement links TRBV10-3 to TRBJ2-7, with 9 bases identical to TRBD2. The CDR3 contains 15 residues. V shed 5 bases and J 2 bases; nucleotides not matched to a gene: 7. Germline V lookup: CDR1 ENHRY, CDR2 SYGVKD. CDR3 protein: CAISFAAGGTYEQYF. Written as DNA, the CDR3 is TGTGCCATCAGTTTCGCAGCGGGAGGCACCTACGAGCAGTACTTC.

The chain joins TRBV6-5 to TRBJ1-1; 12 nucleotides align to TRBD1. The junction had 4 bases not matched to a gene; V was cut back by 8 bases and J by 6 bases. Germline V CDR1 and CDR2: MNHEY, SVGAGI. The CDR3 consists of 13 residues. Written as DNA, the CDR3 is TGTGCCAGCGGGGGACAGGGGGCCTCTGAAGCTTTCTTT. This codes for CASGGQGASEAFF.

CDR3 in DNA: TGTGCCAGCAGCCGCCTTTCAGTTGGACAGGGTTTTCCCGGGGAGCTGTTTTTT. Protein: CASSRLSVGQGFPGELFF. This chain links TRBV3-1 (or the pseudogene TRBV3-2) with TRBJ2-2; 8 bases are a match to TRBD1. This CDR3 spans 18 amino acids. The ends lost 4 bases at V and 6 bases at J; junction bases unmatched: 16. Germline CDR1 reads LGHDT; CDR2 reads YNNKEL (reference sequence).

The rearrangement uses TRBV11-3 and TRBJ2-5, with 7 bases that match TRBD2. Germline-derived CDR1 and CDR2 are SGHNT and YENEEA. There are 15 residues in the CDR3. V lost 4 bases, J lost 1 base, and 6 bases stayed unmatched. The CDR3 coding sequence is TGTGCCAGCAGCTGGGGCACTAGCGCCCAAGAGACCCAGTACTTC. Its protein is CASSWGTSAQETQYF. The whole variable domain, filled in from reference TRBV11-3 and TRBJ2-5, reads EAGVVQSPRYKIIEKKQPVAFWCNPISGHNTLYWYLQNLGQGPELLIRYENEEAVDDSQLPKDRFSAERLKGVDSTLKIQPAELGDSAVYLCASSWGTSAQETQYFGPGTRLLVL.

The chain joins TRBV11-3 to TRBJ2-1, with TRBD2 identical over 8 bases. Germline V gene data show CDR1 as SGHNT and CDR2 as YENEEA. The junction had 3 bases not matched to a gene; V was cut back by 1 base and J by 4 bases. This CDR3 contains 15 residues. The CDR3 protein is CASSLVAGGYNEQFF. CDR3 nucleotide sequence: TGTGCCAGCAGCTTAGTCGCGGGGGGTTACAATGAGCAGTTCTTC. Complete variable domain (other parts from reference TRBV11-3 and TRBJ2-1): EAGVVQSPRYKIIEKKQPVAFWCNPISGHNTLYWYLQNLGQGPELLIRYENEEAVDDSQLPKDRFSAERLKGVDSTLKIQPAELGDSAVYLCASSLVAGGYNEQFFGPGTRLTVL.

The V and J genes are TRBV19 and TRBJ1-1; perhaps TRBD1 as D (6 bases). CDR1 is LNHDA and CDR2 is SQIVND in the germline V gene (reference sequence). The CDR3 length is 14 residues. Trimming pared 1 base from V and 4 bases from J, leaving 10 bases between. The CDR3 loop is CASSIVKGGTEAFF. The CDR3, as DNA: TGTGCCAGTAGTATAGTGAAAGGGGGCACTGAAGCTTTCTTT. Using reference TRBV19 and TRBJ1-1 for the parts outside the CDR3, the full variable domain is DGGITQSPKYLFRKEGQNVTLSCEQNLNHDAMYWYRQDPGQGLRLIYYSQIVNDFQKGDIAEGYSVSREKKESFPLTVTSAQKNPTAFYLCASSIVKGGTEAFFGQGTRLTVV.

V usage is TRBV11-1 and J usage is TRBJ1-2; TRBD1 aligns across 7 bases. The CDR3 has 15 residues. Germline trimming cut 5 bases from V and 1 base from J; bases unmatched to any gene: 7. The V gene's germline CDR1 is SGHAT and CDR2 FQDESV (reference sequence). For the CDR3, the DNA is TGTGCCAGCAGCGTTCGGGACAGCTTTAACTATGGCTACACCTTC. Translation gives CASSVRDSFNYGYTF.

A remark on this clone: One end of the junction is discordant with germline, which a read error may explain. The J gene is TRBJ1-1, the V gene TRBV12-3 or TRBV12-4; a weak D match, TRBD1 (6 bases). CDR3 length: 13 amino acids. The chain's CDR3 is CASRLVQGTEAFF. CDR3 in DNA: TGTGCCAGCAGATTAGTTCAGGGGACTGAAGCTTTCTTT.